This TCR beta chain emerged from a study of T cells in Graves' hyperthyroidism and ophthalmopathy. Amplification yielded TCR beta CDR3 regions, with RNA transcripts as the source. In the first-round RT-PCR of the TCR CDR3, the HTBI primer set was used. In TCRdb, the multiplex PCR reads were re-called with MiXCR into one record per CDR3 protein. The sample carries fewer than 800,000 distinct CDR3 sequences, over 15% recorded once. An absence of ophthalmopathy progression within 18 months meant stable Graves' hyperthyroidism. Uncontrolled infection, other autoimmune disease, pregnancy or lactation barred patients from enrollment. Diagnostic assessment was based on clinical symptoms, serum thyroxine and TRAb, thyroid ultrasound and orbital computed tomography. Isolation of PBMCs was performed on 8.5 to 10 ml fresh peripheral blood. This clonotype was picked up many times. The CDR3 loop spans 14 amino acids. Germline V gene lookup returns CDR1 SNHLY and CDR2 FYNNEI. V lost 10 bases, J lost 5 bases, and 20 bases lay in between.

The source is a man aged 18 to 30 with Graves' hyperthyroidism. The chain uses TRBV2 and TRBJ1-1; D uncertain. Sequencing was carried out using blood. CDR3 sequence (DNA): TGTGCCACACAAGAGGGATCCCCTGGAACTGAAGCTTTCTTT. Protein sequence: CATQEGSPGTEAFF. The complete variable domain, with remaining parts taken from reference TRBV2 and TRBJ1-1, reads EPEVTQTPSHQVTQMGQEVILRCVPISNHLYFYWYRQILGQKVEFLVSFYNNEISEKSEIFDDQFSVERPDGSNFTLKIRSTKLEDSAMYFCATQEGSPGTEAFFGQGTRLTVV.